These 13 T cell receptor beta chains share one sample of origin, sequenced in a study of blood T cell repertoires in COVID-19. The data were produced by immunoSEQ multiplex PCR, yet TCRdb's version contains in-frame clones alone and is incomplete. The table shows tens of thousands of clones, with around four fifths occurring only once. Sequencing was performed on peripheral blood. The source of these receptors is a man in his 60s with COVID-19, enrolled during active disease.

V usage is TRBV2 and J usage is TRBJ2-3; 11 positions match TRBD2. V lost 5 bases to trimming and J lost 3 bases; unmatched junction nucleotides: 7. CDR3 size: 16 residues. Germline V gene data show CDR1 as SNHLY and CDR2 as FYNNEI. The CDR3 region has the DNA TGTGCCAGCAGTACTCTTGGGACTAGCGGAACAGATACGCAGTATTTT. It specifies CASSTLGTSGTDTQYF.

CDR3 sequence (DNA): TGTGCCAGCTCTCTAGAGGGCGAGCAGTACTTC. Amino acids: CASSLEGEQYF. The chain couples TRBV16 to TRBJ2-7, with TRBD2 as a possible D gene (5 bases). The CDR3 runs to 11 residues. The V and J ends lost 8 bases and 6 bases respectively, with 11 bases between them. CDR1 and CDR2 (germline): KGHSY, FQNENV.

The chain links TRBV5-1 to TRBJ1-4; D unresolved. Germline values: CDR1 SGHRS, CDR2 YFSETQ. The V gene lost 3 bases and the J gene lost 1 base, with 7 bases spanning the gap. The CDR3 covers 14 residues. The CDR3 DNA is TGCGCCAGCAGCTCGGGGATAACTAATGAAAAACTGTTTTTT. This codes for CASSSGITNEKLFF.

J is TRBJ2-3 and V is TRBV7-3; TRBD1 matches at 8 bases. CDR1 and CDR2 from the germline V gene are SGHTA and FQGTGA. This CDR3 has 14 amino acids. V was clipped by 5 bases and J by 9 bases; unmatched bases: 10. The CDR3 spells CASSPGRGPVTQYF. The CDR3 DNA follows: TGTGCCAGCAGCCCCGGCAGGGGGCCGGTGACGCAGTATTTT. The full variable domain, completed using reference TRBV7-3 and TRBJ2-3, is GAGVSQTPSNKVTEKGKYVELRCDPISGHTALYWYRQSLGQGPEFLIYFQGTGAADDSGLPNDRFFAVRPEGSVSTLKIQRTERGDSAVYLCASSPGRGPVTQYFGPGTRLTVL.

This chain's CDR3 is CASSPGGRPYEQYF. The CDR3, as DNA: TGTGCCAGCAGCCCCGGGGGGCGTCCCTACGAGCAGTACTTC. The rearrangement joins TRBV11-2 to TRBJ2-7, with D possibly TRBD2 on 7 matching bases. V was trimmed by 5 bases and J by 2 bases, leaving 13 bases between them. The germline gives CDR1 SGHAT, CDR2 FQNNGV. The CDR3 extends over 14 amino acids. The entire variable domain, with the rest obtained from reference TRBV11-2 and TRBJ2-7, is as follows: EAGVAQSPRYKIIEKRQSVAFWCNPISGHATLYWYQQILGQGPKLLIQFQNNGVVDDSQLPKDRFSAERLKGVDSTLKIQPAKLEDSAVYLCASSPGGRPYEQYFGPGTRLTVT.

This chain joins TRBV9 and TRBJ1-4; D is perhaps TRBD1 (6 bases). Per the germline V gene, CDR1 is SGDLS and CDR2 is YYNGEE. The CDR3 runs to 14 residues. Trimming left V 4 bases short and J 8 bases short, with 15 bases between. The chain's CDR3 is CASSLGGLPEKLFF. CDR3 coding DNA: TGTGCCAGCAGCCTAGGGGGGCTTCCGGAAAAACTGTTTTTT.

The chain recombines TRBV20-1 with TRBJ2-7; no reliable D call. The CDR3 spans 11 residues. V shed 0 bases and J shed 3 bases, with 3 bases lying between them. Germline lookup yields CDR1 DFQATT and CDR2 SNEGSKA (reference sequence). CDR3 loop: CSARDYYEQYF. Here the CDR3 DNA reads TGCAGTGCTAGAGACTACTACGAGCAGTACTTC.

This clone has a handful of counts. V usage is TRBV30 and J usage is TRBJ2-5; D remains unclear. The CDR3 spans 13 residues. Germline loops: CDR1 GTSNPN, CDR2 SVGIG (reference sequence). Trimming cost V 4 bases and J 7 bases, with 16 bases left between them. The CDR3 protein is CAWKSRPEVTQYF. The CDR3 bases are TGTGCCTGGAAGTCGCGGCCCGAGGTGACCCAGTACTTC.

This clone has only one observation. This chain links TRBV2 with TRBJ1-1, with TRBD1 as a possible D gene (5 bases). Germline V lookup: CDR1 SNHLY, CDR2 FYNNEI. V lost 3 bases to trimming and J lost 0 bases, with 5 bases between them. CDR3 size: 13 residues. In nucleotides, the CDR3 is TGTGCCAGCAGTGAGGGGCTGAACACTGAAGCTTTCTTT. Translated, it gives CASSEGLNTEAFF.

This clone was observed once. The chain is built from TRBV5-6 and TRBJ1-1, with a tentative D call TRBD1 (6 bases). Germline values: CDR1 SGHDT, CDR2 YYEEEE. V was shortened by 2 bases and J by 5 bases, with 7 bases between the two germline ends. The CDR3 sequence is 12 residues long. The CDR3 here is CASSFTGTEAFF. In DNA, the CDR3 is TGTGCCAGCAGCTTCACAGGGACTGAAGCTTTCTTT.

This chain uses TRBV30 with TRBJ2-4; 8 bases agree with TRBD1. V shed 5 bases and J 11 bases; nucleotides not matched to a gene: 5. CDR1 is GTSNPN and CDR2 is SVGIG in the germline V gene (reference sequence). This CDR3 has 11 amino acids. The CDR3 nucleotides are TGTGCCTGGGGGACAGGAAAGGTTCAGTACTTC. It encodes CAWGTGKVQYF.

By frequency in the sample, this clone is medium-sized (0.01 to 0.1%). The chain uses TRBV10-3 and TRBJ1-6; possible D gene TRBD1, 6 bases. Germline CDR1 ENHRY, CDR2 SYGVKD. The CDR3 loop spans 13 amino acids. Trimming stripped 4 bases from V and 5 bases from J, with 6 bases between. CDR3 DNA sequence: TGTGCCATCAGTGGACAGGATAATTCACCCCTCCACTTT. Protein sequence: CAISGQDNSPLHF.

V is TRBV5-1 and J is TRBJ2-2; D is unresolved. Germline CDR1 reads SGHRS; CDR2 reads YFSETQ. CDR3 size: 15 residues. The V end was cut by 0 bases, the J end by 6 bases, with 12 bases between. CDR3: CASSLEALGSGELFF. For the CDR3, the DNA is TGCGCCAGCAGCTTGGAAGCCCTCGGGTCCGGGGAGCTGTTTTTT. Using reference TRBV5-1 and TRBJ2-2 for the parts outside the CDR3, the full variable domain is KAGVTQTPRYLIKTRGQQVTLSCSPISGHRSVSWYQQTPGQGLQFLFEYFSETQRNKGNFPGRFSGRQFSNSRSEMNVSTLELGDSALYLCASSLEALGSGELFFGEGSRLTVL.